This T cell receptor (beta chain) was retrieved from a study of shared clonotypes between healthy human individuals. Study-wide context: Three plates each covered CD4 naive and memory; CD8 naive two, CD8 memory one.

Cells designated naive CD8 were CD45RO-negative and were positively selected for CCR7, with terminally differentiated effector memory CD45RA+ cells excluded. Every one of the donors was a Caucasian adult that lived in Nashville, Tennessee. The repertoire was sequenced with immunoSEQ multiplex PCR; TCRdb's copy has only in-frame clones and lacks some. The table shows 2 million to 2.5 million clones, with 85% to 95% occurring only once. The receptor's source is a man aged 18 to 29 in good health. Some clones in this sample may be carry-over from other donors' samples. Input material: naive CD8+ T cells from PBMCs.

The CDR3 region is CASSESGVTYEQYF. DNA of the CDR3: TGTGCCAGCAGTGAATCGGGGGTAACCTACGAGCAGTACTTC. The V call is TRBV2, the J call TRBJ2-7; possible D gene TRBD2, 6 bases. Germline loops: CDR1 SNHLY, CDR2 FYNNEI. Trimming cost V 2 bases and J 2 bases, with 10 bases left between them. CDR3 size: 14 residues. Complete variable domain (other parts from reference TRBV2 and TRBJ2-7): EPEVTQTPSHQVTQMGQEVILRCVPISNHLYFYWYRQILGQKVEFLVSFYNNEISEKSEIFDDQFSVERPDGSNFTLKIRSTKLEDSAMYFCASSESGVTYEQYFGPGTRLTVT.